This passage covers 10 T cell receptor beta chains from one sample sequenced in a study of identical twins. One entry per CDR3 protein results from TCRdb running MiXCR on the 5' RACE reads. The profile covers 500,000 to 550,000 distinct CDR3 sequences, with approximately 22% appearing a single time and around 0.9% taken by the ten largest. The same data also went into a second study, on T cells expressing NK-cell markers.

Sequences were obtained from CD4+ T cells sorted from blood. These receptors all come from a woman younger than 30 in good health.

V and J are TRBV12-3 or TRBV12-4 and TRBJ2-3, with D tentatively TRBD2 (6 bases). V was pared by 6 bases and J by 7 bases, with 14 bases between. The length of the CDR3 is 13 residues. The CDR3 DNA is TGTGCCAGCAGAGGCGGGGATGGAAATACGCAGTATTTT. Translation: CASRGGDGNTQYF.

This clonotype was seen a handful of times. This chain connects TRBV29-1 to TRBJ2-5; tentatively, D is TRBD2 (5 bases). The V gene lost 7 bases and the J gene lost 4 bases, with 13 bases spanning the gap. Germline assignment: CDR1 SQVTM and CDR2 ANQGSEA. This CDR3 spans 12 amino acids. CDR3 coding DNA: TGCAGCGCCCGGGATGCGGCAGAGACCCAGTACTTC. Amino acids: CSARDAAETQYF.

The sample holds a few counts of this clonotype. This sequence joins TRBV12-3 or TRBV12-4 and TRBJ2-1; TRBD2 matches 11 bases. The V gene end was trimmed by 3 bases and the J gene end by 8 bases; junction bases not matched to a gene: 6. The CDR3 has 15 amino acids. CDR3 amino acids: CASSLGLAVAYEQFF. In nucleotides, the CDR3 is TGTGCCAGCAGTTTGGGACTAGCGGTAGCCTATGAGCAGTTCTTC.

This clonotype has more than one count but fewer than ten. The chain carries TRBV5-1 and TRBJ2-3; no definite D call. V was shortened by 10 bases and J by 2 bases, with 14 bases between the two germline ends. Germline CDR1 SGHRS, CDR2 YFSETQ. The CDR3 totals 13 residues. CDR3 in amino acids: CASGGILTDTQYF. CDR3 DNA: TGCGCCTCGGGCGGAATCCTCACAGATACGCAGTATTTT.

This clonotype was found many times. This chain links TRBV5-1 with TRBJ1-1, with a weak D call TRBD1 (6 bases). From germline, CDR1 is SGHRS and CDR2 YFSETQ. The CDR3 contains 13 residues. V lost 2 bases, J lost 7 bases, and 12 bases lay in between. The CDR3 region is CASSFQGGGEAFF. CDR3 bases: TGCGCCAGCAGCTTCCAGGGAGGGGGTGAAGCTTTCTTT.

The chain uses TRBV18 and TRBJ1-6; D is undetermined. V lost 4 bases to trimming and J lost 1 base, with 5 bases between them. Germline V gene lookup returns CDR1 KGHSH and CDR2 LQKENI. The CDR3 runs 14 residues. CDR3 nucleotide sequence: TGTGCCAGCTCACTTGAATCCTATAATTCACCCCTCCACTTT. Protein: CASSLESYNSPLHF.

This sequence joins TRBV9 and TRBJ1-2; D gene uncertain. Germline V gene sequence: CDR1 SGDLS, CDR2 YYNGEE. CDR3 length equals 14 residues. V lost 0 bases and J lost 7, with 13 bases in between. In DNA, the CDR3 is TGTGCCAGCAGCGTAGCCGGCCGAATCTCTGGCTACACCTTC. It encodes CASSVAGRISGYTF.

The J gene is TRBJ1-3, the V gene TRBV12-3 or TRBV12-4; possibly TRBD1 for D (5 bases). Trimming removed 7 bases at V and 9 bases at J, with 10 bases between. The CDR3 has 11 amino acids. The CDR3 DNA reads TGTGCCAGCACACTAGGGACCACCATATATTTT. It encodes CASTLGTTIYF.

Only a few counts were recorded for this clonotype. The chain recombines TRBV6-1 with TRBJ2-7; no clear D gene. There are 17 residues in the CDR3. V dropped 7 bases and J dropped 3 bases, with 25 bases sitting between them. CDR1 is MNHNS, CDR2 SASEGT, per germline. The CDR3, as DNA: TGTGCCAGCAAAGAAGGAAGCGATAACTTTAGAATCTACGAGCAGTACTTC. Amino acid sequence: CASKEGSDNFRIYEQYF.

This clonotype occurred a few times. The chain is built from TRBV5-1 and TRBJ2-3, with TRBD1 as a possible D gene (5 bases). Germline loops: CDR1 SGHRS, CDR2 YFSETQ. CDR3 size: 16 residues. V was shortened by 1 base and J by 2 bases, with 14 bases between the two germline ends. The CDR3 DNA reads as TGCGCCAGCAGCTTGCAGACTGGGGCTCCCACAGATACGCAGTATTTT. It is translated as CASSLQTGAPTDTQYF.